Described below is a single T cell receptor beta chain sequence and its context. Antigen specificity is unknown. The PCR ran on 60 Vbeta and 13 Jbeta primers. Sequencing used immunoSEQ multiplex PCR; TCRdb keeps in-frame clones, though not all of them. This sample has 200,000 to 250,000 clones, with 82% found just once. This sample is drawn from a study of cytomegalovirus exposure and HLA in healthy donors. Study findings and constraints: Researchers catalogued roughly 170 TCR beta chains as cytomegalovirus-associated. Further analysis, carried out later, found HLA-associated TCR beta chains more clonally expanded than equally common other chains.

CDR1 is SGHRS, CDR2 YFSETQ, per germline. The CDR3 totals 14 residues. V was trimmed by 0 bases and J by 3 bases, leaving 8 bases between them. The chain recombines TRBV5-1 with TRBJ2-3; tentatively, D is TRBD1 (6 bases). The TCR was taken from a woman in her 40s in good health and CMV-seropositive. Input material: PBMCs. This chain's CDR3 is CASSLGQETDTQYF. For the CDR3, the DNA is TGCGCCAGCAGCTTGGGACAGGAAACAGATACGCAGTATTTT.